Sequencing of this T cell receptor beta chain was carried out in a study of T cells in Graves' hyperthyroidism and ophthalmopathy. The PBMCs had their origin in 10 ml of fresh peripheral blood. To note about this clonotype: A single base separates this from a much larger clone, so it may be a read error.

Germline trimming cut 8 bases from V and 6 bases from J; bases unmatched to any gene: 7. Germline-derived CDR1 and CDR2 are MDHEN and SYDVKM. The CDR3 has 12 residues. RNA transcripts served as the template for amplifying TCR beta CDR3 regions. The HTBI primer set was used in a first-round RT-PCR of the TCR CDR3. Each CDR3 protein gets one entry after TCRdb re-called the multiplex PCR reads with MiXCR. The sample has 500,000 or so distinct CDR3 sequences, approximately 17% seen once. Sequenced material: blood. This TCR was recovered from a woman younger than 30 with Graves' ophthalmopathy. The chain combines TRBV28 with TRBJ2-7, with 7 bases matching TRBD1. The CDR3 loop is CASGQENCEQYF. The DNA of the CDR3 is TGTGCCAGCGGACAGGAAAACTGCGAGCAGTACTTC. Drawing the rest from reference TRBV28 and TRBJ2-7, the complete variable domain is DVKVTQSSRYLVKRTGEKVFLECVQDMDHENMFWYRQDPGLGLRLIYFSYDVKMKEKGDIPEGYSVSREKKERFSLILESASTNQTSMYLCASGQENCEQYFGPGTRLTVT.